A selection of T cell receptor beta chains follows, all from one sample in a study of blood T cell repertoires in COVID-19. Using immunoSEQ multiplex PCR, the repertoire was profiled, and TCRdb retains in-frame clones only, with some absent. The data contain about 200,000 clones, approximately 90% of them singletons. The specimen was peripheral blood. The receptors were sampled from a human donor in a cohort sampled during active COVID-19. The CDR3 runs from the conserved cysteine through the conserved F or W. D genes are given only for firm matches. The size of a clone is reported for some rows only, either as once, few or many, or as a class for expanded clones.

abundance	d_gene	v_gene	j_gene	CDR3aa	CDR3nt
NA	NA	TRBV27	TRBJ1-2	CASRVSGSNYGYTF	TGTGCCAGCAGGGTGTCGGGTTCTAACTATGGCTACACCTTC
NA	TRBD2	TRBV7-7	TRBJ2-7	CASNTTPGLASYEQYF	TGTGCTAGCAATACAACCCCGGGACTAGCGTCCTACGAGCAGTACTTC
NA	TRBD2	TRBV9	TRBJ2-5	CASSAGKWSGSRQETQYF	TGTGCCAGCAGCGCCGGGAAATGGAGCGGGAGTAGACAAGAGACCCAGTACTTC
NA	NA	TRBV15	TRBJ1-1	CATSKPDRTYEAFF	TGTGCCACCAGCAAACCTGACAGAACGTATGAAGCTTTCTTT
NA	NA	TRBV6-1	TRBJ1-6	CASSEARSGVYSPLHF	TGTGCCAGCAGTGAAGCGCGGTCAGGGGTCTATTCACCCCTCCACTTT
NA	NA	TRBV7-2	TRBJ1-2	CASSDRSYGYTF	TGTGCCAGCAGTGACAGATCCTATGGCTACACCTTC
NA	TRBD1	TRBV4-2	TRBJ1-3	CASSQSQGGGNTIYF	TGTGCCAGCAGCCAATCACAGGGGGGAGGAAACACCATATATTTT
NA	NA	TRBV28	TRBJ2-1	CASSSLRGGVSYNEQFF	TGTGCCAGCAGTTCCCTGAGGGGGGGCGTAAGTTACAATGAGCAGTTCTTC
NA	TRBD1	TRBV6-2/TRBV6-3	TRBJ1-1	CASSPRDRAYTEAFF	TGTGCCAGCAGCCCCCGGGACAGGGCTTACACTGAAGCTTTCTTT
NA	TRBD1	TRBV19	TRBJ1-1	CASSNRQGRKGGTEAFF	TGTGCCAGTAGTAACAGACAGGGGAGGAAGGGGGGCACTGAAGCTTTCTTT
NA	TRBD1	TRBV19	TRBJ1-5	CASSIFRGDQPQHF	TGTGCCAGTAGTATATTCAGGGGGGATCAGCCCCAGCATTTT
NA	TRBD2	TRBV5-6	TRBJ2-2	CASSSERERTGELFF	TGTGCCAGCAGCTCAGAGCGGGAGAGGACCGGGGAGCTGTTTTTT
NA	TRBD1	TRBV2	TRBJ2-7	CAGGQGYEQYF	TGTGCCGGAGGACAGGGTTACGAGCAGTACTTC
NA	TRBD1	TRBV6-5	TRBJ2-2	CASRATGDTGELFF	TGTGCCAGCAGGGCTACAGGGGACACCGGGGAGCTGTTTTTT
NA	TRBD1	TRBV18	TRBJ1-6	CASSPLGDSNSPLHF	TGTGCCAGCTCACCCCTAGGGGACAGCAATTCACCCCTCCACTTT
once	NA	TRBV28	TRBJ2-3	CASSSFRDTQYF	TGTGCCAGCAGCTCTTTCCGGGATACGCAGTATTTT
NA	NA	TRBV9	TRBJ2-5	CASSVGPNQETQYF	TGTGCCAGCAGCGTAGGTCCAAACCAAGAGACCCAGTACTTC
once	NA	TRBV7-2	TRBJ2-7	CASSPGTYVGQYF	TGTGCCAGCAGCCCGGGAACTTACGTCGGGCAGTACTTC
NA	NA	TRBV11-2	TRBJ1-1	CASSLERQAYTEAFF	TGTGCCAGCAGCTTAGAGAGACAGGCGTACACTGAAGCTTTCTTT
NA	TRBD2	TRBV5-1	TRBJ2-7	CASSFGGLAPYEQYF	TGCGCCAGCAGCTTCGGGGGACTAGCACCTTACGAGCAGTACTTC
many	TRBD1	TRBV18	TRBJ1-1	CASSPLGQMNTEAFF	TGTGCCAGCTCACCGTTGGGACAGATGAACACTGAAGCTTTCTTT
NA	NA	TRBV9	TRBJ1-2	CASSVVRGFRRCYTF	TGTGCCAGCAGCGTAGTCAGGGGTTTCAGGCGATGCTACACCTTC
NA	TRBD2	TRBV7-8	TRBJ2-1	CASSLSVAGGLNSYNEQFF	TGTGCCAGCAGCTTAAGTGTAGCGGGGGGCCTGAACTCCTACAATGAGCAGTTCTTC
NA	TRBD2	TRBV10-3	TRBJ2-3	CASGAGGTDTQYF	TGTGCCTCTGGGGCGGGGGGGACAGATACGCAGTATTTT
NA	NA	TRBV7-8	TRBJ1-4	CASSLARGGEKLFF	TGTGCCAGCAGCTTAGCTAGGGGAGGCGAAAAACTGTTTTTT
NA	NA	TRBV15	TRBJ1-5	CATSRDRAGGVNQPQHF	TGTGCCACCAGCAGAGATCGGGCGGGGGGGGTCAATCAGCCCCAGCATTTT
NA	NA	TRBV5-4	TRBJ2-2	CASSLPGSTGELFF	TGTGCCAGCAGCTTACCAGGGTCCACCGGGGAGCTGTTTTTT
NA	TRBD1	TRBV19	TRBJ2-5	CASSTTSRQGRETQYF	TGTGCCAGTAGTACCACCTCCCGACAGGGACGGGAGACCCAGTACTTC
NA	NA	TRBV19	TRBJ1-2	CASRGAHSGVGYTF	TGTGCCAGTAGAGGCGCCCACTCGGGGGTTGGCTACACCTTC
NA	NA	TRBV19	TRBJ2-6	CASKHRVTANVLTF	TGTGCCAGTAAGCACAGGGTGACGGCCAACGTCCTGACTTTC
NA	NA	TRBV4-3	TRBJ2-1	CASSQDPRPPGEQFF	TGCGCCAGCAGCCAAGACCCTAGACCCCCGGGTGAGCAGTTCTTC
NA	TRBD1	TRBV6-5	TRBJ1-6	CASSYSRDRDSPLHF	TGTGCCAGCAGTTACTCGAGGGACAGAGATTCACCCCTCCACTTT
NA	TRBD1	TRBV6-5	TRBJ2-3	CASSSDRGTDTQYF	TGTGCCAGCAGCTCCGACAGGGGTACAGATACGCAGTATTTT
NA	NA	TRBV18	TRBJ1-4	CASSDFNNEKLFF	TGTGCCAGCTCCGACTTTAATAATGAAAAACTGTTTTTT
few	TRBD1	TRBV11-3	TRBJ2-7	CASSVGTGNYEQYF	TGTGCCAGCAGCGTCGGGACAGGGAACTACGAGCAGTACTTC
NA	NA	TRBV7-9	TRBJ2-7	CASSFIFGQTSYEQYF	TGTGCCAGCAGCTTTATTTTCGGTCAGACATCCTACGAGCAGTACTTC
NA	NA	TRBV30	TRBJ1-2	CAWSRTAGKDYGYTF	TGTGCCTGGAGTCGTACCGCAGGGAAGGACTATGGCTACACCTTC
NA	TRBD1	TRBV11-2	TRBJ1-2	CASSLAQTGGGYTF	TGTGCCAGCAGCTTAGCGCAGACAGGGGGCGGCTACACCTTC
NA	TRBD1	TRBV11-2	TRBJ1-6	CASSLDSRQGNSPLHF	TGTGCCAGCAGCTTAGATTCGAGACAGGGAAATTCACCCCTCCACTTT